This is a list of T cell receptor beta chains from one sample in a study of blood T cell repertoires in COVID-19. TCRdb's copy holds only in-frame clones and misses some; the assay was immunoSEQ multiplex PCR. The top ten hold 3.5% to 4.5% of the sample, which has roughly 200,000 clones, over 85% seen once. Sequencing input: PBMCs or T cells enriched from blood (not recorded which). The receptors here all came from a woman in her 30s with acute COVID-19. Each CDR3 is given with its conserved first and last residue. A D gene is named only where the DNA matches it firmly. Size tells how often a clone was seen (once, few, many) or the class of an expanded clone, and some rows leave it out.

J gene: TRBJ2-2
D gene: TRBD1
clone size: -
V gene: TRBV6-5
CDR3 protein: CASSYGGTGSGELFF
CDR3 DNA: TGTGCCAGCAGTTACGGCGGGACAGGGTCCGGGGAGCTGTTTTTT

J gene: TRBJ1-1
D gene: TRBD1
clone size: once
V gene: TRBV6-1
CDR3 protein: CASSEVWGRQGANTEAFF
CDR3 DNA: TGTGCCAGCAGTGAAGTCTGGGGGAGACAGGGGGCGAACACTGAAGCTTTCTTT

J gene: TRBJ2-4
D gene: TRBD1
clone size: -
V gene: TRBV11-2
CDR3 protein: CASSRLGQGSKNIQYF
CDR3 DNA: TGTGCCAGCAGCAGACTTGGACAGGGAAGCAAAAACATTCAGTACTTC

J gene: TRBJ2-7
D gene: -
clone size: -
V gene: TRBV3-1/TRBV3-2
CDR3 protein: CASSQGYTFYEQYF
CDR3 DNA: TGTGCCAGCAGCCAAGGGTACACATTTTACGAGCAGTACTTC

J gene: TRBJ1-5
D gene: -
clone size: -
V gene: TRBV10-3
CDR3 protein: CAISDGGDQPQHF
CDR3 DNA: TGTGCCATCAGTGATGGAGGGGATCAGCCCCAGCATTTT

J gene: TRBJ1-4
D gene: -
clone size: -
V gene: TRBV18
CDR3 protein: CASSSQGLPKDPTNEKLFF
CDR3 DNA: TGTGCCAGCTCATCACAGGGACTTCCCAAGGATCCAACTAATGAAAAACTGTTTTTT

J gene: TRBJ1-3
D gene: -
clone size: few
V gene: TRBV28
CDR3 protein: CASSFRTAGNTIYF
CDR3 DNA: TGTGCCAGCAGTTTCCGGACAGCTGGAAACACCATATATTTT

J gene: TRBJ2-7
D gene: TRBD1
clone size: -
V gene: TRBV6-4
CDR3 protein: CASSAGQGIGYEQYF
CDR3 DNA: TGTGCCAGCAGTGCCGGACAGGGCATTGGGTACGAGCAGTACTTC

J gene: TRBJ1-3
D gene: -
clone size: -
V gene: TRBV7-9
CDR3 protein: CASTLSGNTIYF
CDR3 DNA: TGTGCCAGCACCCTCTCTGGAAACACCATATATTTT

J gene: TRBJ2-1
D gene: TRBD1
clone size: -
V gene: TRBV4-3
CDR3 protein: CASSPTGVSYNEQFF
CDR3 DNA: TGCGCCAGCAGCCCTACAGGGGTTTCCTACAATGAGCAGTTCTTC

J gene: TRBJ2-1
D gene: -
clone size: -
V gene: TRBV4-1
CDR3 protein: CASSQAGRDNEQFF
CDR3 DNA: TGCGCCAGCAGCCAAGCCGGGAGAGACAATGAGCAGTTCTTC

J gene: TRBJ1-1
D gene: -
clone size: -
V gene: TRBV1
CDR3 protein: CTSSRRQHMNTEAFF
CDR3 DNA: TGCACCAGCAGCCGCCGACAGCACATGAACACTGAAGCTTTCTTT

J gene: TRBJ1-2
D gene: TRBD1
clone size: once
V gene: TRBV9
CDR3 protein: CASSPGQVRAGYTF
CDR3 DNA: TGTGCCAGCAGCCCGGGACAGGTTCGGGCTGGCTACACCTTC

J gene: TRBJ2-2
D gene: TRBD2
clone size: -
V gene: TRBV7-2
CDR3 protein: CASSLVSGGGTGELFF
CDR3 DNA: TGTGCCAGCAGCTTAGTCAGCGGGGGGGGAACCGGGGAGCTGTTTTTT

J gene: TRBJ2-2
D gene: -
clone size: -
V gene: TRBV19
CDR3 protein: CASSISRTVTGELFF
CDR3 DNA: TGTGCCAGTAGTATCTCCCGGACAGTCACCGGGGAGCTGTTTTTT

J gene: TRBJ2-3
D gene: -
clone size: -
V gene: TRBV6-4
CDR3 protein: CASSDRPEDTQYF
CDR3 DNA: TGTGCCAGCAGTGACCGTCCGGAGGATACGCAGTATTTT

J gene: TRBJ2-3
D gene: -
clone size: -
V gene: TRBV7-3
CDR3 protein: CASSNPTERGRTDTQYF
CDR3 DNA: TGTGCCAGCAGCAACCCCACAGAACGAGGGCGAACAGATACGCAGTATTTT

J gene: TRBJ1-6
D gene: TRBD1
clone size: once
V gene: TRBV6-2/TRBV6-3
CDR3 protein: CASSNRQGQTDNSPLHF
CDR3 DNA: TGTGCCAGCAGTAATCGACAGGGGCAAACAGATAATTCACCCCTCCACTTT

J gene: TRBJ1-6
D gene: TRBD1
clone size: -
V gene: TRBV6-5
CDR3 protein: CASSYSTGEPLHF
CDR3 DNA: TGTGCCAGCAGTTACTCGACAGGGGAACCCCTCCACTTT

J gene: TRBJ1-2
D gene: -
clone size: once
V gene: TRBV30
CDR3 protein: CAWSGGHGYTF
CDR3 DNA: TGTGCCTGGAGCGGAGGGCATGGCTACACCTTC

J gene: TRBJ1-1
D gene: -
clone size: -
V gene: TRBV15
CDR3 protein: CATSQGKGIMNTEAFF
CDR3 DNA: TGTGCCACCTCCCAGGGCAAAGGGATAATGAACACTGAAGCTTTCTTT

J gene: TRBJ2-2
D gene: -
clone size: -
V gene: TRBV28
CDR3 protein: CASSSGGFTGELFF
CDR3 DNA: TGTGCCAGCAGTTCCGGCGGTTTCACCGGGGAGCTGTTTTTT

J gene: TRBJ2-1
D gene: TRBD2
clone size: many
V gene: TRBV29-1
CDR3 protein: CSVEFLLADYNEQFF
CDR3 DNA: TGCAGCGTTGAGTTCCTCCTAGCGGACTACAATGAGCAGTTCTTC

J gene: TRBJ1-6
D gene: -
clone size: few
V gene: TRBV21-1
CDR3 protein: CASSKRGGSNSPLHF
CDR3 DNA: TGTGCCAGCAGCAAACGGGGGGGCTCGAATTCACCCCTCCACTTT

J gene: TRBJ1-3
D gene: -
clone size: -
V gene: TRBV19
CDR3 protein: CASSIEYRASGNTIYF
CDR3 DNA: TGTGCCAGTAGTATAGAGTACAGGGCTTCCGGAAACACCATATATTTT

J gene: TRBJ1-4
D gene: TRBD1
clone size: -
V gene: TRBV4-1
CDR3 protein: CASSHDRGPNEKLFF
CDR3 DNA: TGCGCCAGCAGCCACGACAGGGGCCCTAATGAAAAACTGTTTTTT

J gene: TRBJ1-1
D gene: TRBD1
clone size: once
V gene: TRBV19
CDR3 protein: CASSGPTGLNTEAFF
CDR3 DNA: TGTGCCAGTAGTGGCCCGACAGGGTTGAACACTGAAGCTTTCTTT

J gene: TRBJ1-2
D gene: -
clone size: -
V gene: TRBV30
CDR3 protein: CAWVGGNYGYTF
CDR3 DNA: TGTGCCTGGGTTGGAGGGAACTATGGCTACACCTTC

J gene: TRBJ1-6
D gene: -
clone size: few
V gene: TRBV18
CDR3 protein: CASSPPRTRIYSPLHF
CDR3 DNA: TGTGCCAGCTCACCACCAAGGACACGGATATATTCACCCCTCCACTTT

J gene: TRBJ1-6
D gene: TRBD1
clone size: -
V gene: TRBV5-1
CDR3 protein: CASSSGDSAYNSPLHF
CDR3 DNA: TGCGCCAGCAGCTCGGGGGACAGCGCCTATAATTCACCCCTCCACTTT

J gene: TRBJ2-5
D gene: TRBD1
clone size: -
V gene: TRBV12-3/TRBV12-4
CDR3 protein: CASSVEQQGADF
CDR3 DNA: TGTGCCAGCAGTGTAGAACAACAGGGGGCAGACTTC

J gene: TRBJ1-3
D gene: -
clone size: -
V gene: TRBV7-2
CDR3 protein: CASSSSGGEPGNTIYF
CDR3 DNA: TGTGCCAGCAGCTCCTCAGGTGGGGAGCCTGGAAACACCATATATTTT

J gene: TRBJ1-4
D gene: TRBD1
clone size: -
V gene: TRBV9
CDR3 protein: CASSVAPGGNEKLFF
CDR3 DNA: TGTGCCAGCAGCGTAGCGCCAGGGGGTAATGAAAAACTGTTTTTT

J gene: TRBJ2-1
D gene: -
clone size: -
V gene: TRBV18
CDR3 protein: CASSPAGGEQFF
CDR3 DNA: TGTGCCAGCTCCCCCGCCGGAGGTGAGCAGTTCTTC

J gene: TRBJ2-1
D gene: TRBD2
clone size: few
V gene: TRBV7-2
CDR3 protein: CASSYPGLAPYNEQFF
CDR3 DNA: TGTGCCAGCAGCTACCCGGGACTAGCCCCTTACAATGAGCAGTTCTTC

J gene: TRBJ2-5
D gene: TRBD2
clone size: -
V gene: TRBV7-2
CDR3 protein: CASKTGGPQETQYF
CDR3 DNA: TGTGCCAGCAAAACGGGGGGGCCCCAAGAGACCCAGTACTTC

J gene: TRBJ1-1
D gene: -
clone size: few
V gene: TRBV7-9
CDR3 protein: CASSFPGGDFRTEAFF
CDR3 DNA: TGTGCCAGCAGCTTCCCGGGGGGCGACTTTAGGACTGAAGCTTTCTTT

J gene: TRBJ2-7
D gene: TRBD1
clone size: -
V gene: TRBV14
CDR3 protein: CASSQFDGTGYYEQYF
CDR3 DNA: TGTGCCAGCAGCCAATTTGACGGGACAGGGTACTACGAGCAGTACTTC

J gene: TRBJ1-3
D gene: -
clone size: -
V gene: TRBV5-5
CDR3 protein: CASSFTGESGNTIYF
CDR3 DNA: TGTGCCAGCAGCTTCACCGGGGAATCTGGAAACACCATATATTTT

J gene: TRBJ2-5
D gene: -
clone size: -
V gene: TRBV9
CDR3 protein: CASSPGWLETQYF
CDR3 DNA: TGTGCCAGCAGCCCCGGGTGGCTAGAGACCCAGTACTTC

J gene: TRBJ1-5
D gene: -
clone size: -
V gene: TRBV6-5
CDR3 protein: CASYPPNGPQHF
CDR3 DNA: TGTGCCAGCTACCCCCCTAATGGGCCCCAGCATTTT

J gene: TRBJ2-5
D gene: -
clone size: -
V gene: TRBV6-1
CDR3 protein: CASSESRGFRETQYF
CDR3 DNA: TGTGCCAGCAGTGAATCCCGAGGGTTTCGAGAGACCCAGTACTTC

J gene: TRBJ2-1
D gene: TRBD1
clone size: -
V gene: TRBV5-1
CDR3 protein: CASSLGQGNYEQFF
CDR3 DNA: TGCGCCAGCAGCTTGGGACAGGGTAACTATGAGCAGTTCTTC

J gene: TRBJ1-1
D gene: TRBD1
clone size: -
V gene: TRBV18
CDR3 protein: CASSWISADRGAAFF
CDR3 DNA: TGTGCCAGCTCTTGGATCAGTGCGGACAGGGGGGCAGCTTTCTTT

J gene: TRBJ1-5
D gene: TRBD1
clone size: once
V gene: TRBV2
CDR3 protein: CASSGTGGVQPQHF
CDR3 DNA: TGTGCCAGCAGCGGGACAGGGGGCGTTCAGCCCCAGCATTTT

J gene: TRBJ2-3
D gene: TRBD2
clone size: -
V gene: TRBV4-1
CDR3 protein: CASSQGRDYTDTQYF
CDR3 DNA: TGCGCCAGCAGCCAGGGGCGGGACTACACAGATACGCAGTATTTT

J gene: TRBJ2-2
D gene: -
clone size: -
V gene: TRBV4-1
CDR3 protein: CASSHPPGQSTGELFF
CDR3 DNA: TGCGCCAGCAGCCACCCGCCGGGACAAAGCACCGGGGAGCTGTTTTTT

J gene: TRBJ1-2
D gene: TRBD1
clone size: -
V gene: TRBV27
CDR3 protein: CASSPRQGWDRNYGYTF
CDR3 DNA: TGTGCCAGCAGTCCACGACAGGGTTGGGACCGGAACTATGGCTACACCTTC

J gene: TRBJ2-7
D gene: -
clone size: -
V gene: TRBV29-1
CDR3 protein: CSVRTRQNYEQYF
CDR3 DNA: TGCAGCGTTAGAACCCGACAAAACTACGAGCAGTACTTC

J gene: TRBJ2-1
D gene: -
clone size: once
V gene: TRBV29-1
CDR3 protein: CSVVTGFSYNEQFF
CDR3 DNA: TGCAGCGTAGTAACAGGATTCTCCTACAATGAGCAGTTCTTC

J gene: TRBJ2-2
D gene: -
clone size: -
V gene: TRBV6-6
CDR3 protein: CASHEGGEMNTGELFF
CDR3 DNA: TGTGCCAGCCACGAGGGGGGGGAAATGAACACCGGGGAGCTGTTTTTT

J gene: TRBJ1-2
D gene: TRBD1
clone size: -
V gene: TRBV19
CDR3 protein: CASSTGTGGFHTF
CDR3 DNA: TGTGCCAGTAGTACGGGGACAGGGGGATTTCACACCTTC

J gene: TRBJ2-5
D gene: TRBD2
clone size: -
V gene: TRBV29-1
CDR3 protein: CSGGTSGQTQYF
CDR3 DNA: TGCAGCGGAGGGACTAGCGGGCAGACCCAGTACTTC

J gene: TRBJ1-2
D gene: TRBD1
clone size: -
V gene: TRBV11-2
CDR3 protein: CASSLRGAGTGGYYGYTF
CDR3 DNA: TGTGCCAGCAGCTTAAGGGGCGCCGGAACAGGGGGCTACTATGGCTACACCTTC

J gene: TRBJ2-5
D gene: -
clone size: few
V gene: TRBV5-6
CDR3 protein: CASSLEGLARQETQYF
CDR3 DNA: TGTGCCAGCAGCTTGGAGGGTTTAGCGCGACAAGAGACCCAGTACTTC

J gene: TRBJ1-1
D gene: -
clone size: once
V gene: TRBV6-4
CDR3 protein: CASSETEGAEAFF
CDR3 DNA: TGTGCCAGCAGTGAAACAGAGGGGGCTGAAGCTTTCTTT

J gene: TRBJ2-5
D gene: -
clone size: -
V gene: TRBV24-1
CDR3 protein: CATSDYGQGGGTQYF
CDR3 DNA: TGTGCCACCAGTGATTACGGACAGGGAGGGGGGACCCAGTACTTC

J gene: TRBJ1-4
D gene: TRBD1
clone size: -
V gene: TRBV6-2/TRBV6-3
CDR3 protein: CASSWPRTGLYRTNEKLFF
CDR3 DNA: TGTGCCAGCAGTTGGCCCCGGACAGGGCTTTATAGAACTAATGAAAAACTGTTTTTT